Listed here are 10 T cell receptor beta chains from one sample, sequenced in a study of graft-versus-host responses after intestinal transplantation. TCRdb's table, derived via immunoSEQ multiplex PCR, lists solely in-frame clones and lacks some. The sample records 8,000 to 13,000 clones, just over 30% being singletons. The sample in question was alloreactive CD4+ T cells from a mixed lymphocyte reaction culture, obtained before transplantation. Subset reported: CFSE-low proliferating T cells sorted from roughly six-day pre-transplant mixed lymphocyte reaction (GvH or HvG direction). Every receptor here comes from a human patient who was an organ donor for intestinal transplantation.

CDR3 sequence (DNA): TGTGCCTGGAATGGAGGAAGGGATTCACCCCTCCACTTT. This gives the protein CAWNGGRDSPLHF. The V call is TRBV30, the J call TRBJ1-6; D is unresolved. The CDR3 is 13 amino acids. Germline values: CDR1 GTSNPN, CDR2 SVGIG (reference sequence). Trimming stripped 4 bases from V and 8 bases from J, with 12 bases between.

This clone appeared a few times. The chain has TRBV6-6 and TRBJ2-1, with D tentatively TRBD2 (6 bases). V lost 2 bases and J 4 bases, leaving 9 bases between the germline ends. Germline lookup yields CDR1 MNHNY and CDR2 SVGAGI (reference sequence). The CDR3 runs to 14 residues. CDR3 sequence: CASSYPGLYNEQFF. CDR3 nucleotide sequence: TGTGCCAGCAGTTACCCGGGACTTTACAATGAGCAGTTCTTC.

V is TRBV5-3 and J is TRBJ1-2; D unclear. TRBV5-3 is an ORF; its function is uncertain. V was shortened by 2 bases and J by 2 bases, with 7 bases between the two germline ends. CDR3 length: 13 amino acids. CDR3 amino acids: CARSFRENYGYTF. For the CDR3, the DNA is TGTGCCAGAAGCTTTAGGGAGAACTATGGCTACACCTTC.

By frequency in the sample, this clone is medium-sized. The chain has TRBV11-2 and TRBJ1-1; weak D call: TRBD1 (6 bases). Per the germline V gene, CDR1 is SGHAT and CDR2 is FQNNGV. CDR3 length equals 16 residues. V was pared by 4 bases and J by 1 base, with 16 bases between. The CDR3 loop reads CASSSSVGQSNTEAFF. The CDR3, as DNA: TGTGCCAGCAGCTCCTCCGTAGGACAGTCGAACACTGAAGCTTTCTTT.

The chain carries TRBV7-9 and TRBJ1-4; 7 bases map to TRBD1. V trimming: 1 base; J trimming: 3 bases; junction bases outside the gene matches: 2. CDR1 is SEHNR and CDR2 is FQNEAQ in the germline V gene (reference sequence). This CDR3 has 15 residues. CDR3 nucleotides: TGTGCCAGCAGCTTAGGGACAGGACCTAATGAAAAACTGTTTTTT. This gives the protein CASSLGTGPNEKLFF.

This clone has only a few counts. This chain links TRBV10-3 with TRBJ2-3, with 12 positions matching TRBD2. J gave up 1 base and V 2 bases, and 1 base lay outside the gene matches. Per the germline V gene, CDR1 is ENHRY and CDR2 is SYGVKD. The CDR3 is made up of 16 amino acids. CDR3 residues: CAISERLAGGTDTQYF. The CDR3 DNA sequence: TGTGCCATCAGTGAGAGACTAGCGGGGGGCACAGATACGCAGTATTTT.

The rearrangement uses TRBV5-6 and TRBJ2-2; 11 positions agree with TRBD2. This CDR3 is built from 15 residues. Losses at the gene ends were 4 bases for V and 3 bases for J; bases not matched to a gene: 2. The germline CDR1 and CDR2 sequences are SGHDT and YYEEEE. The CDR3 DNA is TGTGCCAGCAGCCGACTAGCGGGGTACACCGGGGAGCTGTTTTTT. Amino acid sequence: CASSRLAGYTGELFF.

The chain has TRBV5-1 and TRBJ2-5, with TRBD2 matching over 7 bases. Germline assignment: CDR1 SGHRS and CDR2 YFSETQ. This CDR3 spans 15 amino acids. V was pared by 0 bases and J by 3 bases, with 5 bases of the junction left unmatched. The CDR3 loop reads CASSLGAGEKETQYF. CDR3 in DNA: TGCGCCAGCAGCTTGGGGGCGGGGGAGAAAGAGACCCAGTACTTC.

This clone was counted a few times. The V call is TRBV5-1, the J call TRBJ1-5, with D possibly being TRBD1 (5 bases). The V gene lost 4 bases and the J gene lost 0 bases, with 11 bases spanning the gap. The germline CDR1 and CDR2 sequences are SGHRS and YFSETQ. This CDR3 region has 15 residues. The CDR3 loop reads CASSPTANSNQPQHF. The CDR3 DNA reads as TGCGCCAGCAGCCCGACAGCGAATAGCAATCAGCCCCAGCATTTT.

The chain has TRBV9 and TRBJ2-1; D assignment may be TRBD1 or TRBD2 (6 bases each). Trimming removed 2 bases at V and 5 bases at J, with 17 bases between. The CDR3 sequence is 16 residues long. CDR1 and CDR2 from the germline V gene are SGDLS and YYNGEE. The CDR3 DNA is TGTGCCAGCAGCGTCATTAGGAGGGGGGCCCACAATGAGCAGTTCTTC. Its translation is CASSVIRRGAHNEQFF.